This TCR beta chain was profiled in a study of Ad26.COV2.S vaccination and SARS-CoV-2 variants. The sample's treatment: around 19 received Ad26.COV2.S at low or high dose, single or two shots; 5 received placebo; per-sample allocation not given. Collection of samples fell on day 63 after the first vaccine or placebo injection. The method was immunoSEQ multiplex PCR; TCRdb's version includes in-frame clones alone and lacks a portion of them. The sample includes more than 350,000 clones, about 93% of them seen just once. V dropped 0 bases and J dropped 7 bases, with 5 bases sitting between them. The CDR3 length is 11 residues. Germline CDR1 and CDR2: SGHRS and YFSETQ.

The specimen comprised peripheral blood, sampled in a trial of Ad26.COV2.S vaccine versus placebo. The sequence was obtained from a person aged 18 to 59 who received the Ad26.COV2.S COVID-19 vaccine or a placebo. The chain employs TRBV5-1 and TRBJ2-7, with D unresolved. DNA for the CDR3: TGCGCCAGCAGCTTGGAAGGTGAGCAGTACTTC. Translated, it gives CASSLEGEQYF. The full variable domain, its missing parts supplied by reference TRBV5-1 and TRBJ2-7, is KAGVTQTPRYLIKTRGQQVTLSCSPISGHRSVSWYQQTPGQGLQFLFEYFSETQRNKGNFPGRFSGRQFSNSRSEMNVSTLELGDSALYLCASSLEGEQYFGPGTRLTVT.